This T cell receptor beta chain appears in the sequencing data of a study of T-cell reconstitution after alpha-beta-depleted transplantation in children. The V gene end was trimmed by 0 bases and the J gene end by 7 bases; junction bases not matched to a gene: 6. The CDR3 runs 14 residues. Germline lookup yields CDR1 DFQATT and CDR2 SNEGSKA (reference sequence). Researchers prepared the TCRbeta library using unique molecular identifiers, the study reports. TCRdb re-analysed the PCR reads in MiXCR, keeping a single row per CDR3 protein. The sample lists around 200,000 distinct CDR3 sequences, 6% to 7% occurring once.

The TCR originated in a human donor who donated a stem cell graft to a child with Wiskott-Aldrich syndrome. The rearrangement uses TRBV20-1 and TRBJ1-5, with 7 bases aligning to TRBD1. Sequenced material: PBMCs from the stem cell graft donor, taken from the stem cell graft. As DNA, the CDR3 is TGCAGTGCTAGAGATCGGAGGGGACAGCAGCCCCAGCATTTT. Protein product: CSARDRRGQQPQHF.